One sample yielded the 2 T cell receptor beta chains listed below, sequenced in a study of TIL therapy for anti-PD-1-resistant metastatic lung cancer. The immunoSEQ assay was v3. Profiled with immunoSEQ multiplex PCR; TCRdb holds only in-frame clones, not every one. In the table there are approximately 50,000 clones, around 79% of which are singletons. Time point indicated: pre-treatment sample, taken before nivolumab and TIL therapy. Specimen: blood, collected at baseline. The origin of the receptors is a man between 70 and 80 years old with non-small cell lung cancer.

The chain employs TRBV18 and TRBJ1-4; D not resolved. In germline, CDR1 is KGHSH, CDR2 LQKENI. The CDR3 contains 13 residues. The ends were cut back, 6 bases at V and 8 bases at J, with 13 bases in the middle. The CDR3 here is CASSRSGGEKLFF. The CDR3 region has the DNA TGTGCCAGCTCTCGGTCGGGCGGCGAAAAACTGTTTTTT. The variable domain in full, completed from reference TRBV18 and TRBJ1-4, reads NAGVMQNPRHLVRRRGQEARLRCSPMKGHSHVYWYRQLPEEGLKFMVYLQKENIIDESGMPKERFSAEFPKEGPSILRIQQVVRGDSAAYFCASSRSGGEKLFFGSGTQLSVL.

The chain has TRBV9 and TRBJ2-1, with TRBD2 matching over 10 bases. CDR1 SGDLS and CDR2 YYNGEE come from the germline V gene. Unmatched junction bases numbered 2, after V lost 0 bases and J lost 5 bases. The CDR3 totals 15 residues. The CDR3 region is CASSVGLAGDNEQFF. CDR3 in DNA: TGTGCCAGCAGCGTAGGCCTAGCGGGAGACAATGAGCAGTTCTTC.